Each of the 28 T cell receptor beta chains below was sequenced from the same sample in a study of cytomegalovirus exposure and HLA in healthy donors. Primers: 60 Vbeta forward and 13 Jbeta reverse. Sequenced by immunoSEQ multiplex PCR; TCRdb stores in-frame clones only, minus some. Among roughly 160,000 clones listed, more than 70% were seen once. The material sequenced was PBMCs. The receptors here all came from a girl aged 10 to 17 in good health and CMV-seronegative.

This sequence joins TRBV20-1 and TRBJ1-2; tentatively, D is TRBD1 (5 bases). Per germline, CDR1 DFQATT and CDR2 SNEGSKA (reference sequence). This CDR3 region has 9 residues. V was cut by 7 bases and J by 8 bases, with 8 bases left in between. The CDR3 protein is CSVRGGYTF. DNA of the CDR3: TGCAGTGTTAGGGGCGGCTACACCTTC.

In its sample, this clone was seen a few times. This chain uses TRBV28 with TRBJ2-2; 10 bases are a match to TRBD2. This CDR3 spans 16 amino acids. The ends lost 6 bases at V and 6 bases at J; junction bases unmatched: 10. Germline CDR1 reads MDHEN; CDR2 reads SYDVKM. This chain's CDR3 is CASSGAGLAGAGELFF. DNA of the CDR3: TGTGCCAGCAGCGGAGCAGGGCTAGCGGGGGCCGGGGAGCTGTTTTTT.

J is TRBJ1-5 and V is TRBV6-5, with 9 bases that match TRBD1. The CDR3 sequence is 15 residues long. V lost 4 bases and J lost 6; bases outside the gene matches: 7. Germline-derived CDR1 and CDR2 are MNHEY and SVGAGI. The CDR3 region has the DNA TGTGCCAGCAGTTCGGACAGGGGCACGGGTCAGCCCCAGCATTTT. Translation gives CASSSDRGTGQPQHF.

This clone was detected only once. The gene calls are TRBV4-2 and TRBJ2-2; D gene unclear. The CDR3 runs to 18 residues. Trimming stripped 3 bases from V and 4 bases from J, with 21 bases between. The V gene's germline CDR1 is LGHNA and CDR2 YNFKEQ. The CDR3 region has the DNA TGTGCCAGCAGCCAGGCGACTTTAATAGGTGTTCTCACCGGGGAGCTGTTTTTT. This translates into CASSQATLIGVLTGELFF.

CDR3 sequence: CASSAGLFPPSTEQYF. The CDR3 DNA follows: TGTGCCAGCAGTGCTGGACTTTTCCCGCCAAGCACCGAGCAGTACTTC. The gene calls are TRBV6-1 and TRBJ2-7; a possible D gene is TRBD2 (5 bases). Germline-derived CDR1 and CDR2 are MNHNS and SASEGT. The V gene lost 4 bases and the J gene lost 6 bases, with 22 bases spanning the gap. The CDR3 contains 16 residues.

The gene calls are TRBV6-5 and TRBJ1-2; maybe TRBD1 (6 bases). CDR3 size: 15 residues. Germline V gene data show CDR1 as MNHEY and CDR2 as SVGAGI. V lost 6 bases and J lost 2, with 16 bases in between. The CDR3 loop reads CASSYLRDKNYGYTF. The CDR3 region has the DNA TGTGCCAGCAGCTACCTCCGGGACAAAAACTATGGCTACACCTTC.

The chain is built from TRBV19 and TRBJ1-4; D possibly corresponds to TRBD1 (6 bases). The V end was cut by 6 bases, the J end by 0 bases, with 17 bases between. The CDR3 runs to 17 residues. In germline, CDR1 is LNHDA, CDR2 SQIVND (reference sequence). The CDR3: CASRARGGLATNEKLFF. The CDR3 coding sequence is TGTGCCAGTAGGGCGCGGGGGGGCCTTGCAACTAATGAAAAACTGTTTTTT.

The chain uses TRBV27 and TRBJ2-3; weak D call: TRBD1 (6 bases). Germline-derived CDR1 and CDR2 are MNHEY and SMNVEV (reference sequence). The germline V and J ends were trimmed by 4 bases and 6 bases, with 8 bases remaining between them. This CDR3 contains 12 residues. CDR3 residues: CASSSRGDTQYF. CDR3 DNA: TGTGCCAGCAGTTCTAGGGGGGATACGCAGTATTTT.

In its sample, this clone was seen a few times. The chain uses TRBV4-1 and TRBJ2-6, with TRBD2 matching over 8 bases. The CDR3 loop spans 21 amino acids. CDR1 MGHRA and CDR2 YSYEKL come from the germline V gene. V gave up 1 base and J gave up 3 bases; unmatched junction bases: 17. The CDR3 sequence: CASSQVLGLDRRSHGANVLTF. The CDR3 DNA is TGCGCCAGCAGCCAAGTTTTGGGACTAGACAGGAGGTCCCATGGGGCCAACGTCCTGACTTTC.

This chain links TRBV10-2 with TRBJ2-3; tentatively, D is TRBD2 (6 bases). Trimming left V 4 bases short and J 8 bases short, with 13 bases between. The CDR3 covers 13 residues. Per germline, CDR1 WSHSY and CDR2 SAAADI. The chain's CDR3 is CASSVASDGTQYF. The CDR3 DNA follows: TGCGCCAGCAGTGTGGCTAGCGACGGTACGCAGTATTTT.

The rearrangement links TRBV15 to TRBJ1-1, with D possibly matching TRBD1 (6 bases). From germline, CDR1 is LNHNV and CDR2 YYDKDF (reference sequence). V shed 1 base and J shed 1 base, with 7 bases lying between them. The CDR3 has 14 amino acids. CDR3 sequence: CATSRAQGNTEAFF. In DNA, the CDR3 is TGTGCCACCAGCAGAGCACAGGGGAACACTGAAGCTTTCTTT.

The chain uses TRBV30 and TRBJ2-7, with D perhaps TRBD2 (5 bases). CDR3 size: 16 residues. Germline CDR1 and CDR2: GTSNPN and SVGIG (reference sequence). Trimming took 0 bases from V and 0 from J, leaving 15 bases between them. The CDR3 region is CAWSVNGVHPSYEQYF. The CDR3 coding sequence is TGTGCCTGGAGTGTAAACGGGGTCCACCCCTCCTACGAGCAGTACTTC.

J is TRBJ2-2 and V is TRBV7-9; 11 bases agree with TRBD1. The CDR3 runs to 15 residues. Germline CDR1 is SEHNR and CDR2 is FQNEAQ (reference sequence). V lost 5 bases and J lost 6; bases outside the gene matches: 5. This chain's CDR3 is CASSPWTGGAGELFF. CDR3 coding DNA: TGTGCCAGCAGCCCATGGACAGGGGGCGCCGGGGAGCTGTTTTTT.

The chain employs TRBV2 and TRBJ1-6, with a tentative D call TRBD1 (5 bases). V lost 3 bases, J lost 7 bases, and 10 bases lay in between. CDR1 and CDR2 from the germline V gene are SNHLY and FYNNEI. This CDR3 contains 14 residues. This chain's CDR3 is CASSDRAGNSPLHF. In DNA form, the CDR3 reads TGTGCCAGCAGTGACAGGGCTGGGAATTCACCCCTCCACTTT.

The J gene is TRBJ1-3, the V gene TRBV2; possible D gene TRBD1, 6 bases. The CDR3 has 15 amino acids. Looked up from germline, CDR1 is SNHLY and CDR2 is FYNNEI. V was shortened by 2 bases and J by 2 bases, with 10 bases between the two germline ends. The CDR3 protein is CASSETGITGNTIYF. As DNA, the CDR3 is TGTGCCAGCAGTGAAACAGGGATTACTGGAAACACCATATATTTT.

CDR3 amino acids: CASSLGGTGDQPQHF. The CDR3 DNA reads as TGTGCCAGCAGTTTAGGGGGGACAGGGGATCAGCCCCAGCATTTT. The rearrangement uses TRBV27 and TRBJ1-5; 10 bases agree with TRBD1. V dropped 2 bases and J dropped 5; count of bases not matched to a gene: 3. This CDR3 comprises 15 residues. Germline V gene sequence: CDR1 MNHEY, CDR2 SMNVEV (reference sequence).

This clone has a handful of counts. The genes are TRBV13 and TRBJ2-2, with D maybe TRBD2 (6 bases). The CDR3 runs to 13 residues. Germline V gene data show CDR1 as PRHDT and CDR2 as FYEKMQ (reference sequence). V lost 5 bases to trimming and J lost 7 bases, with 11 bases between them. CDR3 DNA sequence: TGTGCCAGCAGCGTCGGGGGTGGCGGGGAGCTGTTTTTT. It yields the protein CASSVGGGGELFF.

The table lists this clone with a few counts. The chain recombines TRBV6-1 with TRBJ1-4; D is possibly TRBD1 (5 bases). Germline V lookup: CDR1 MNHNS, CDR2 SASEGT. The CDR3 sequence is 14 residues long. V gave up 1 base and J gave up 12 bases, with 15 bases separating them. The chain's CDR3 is CASSEGSGRVELFF. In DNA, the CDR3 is TGTGCCAGCAGTGAAGGGTCAGGGCGAGTTGAACTGTTTTTT.

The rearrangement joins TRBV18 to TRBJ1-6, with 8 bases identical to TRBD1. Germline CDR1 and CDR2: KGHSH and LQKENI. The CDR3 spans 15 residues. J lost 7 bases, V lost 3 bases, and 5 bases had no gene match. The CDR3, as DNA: TGTGCCAGCTCACCGGGGACAGGTGAGAATTCACCCCTCCACTTT. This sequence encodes CASSPGTGENSPLHF. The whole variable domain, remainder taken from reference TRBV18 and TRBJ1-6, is NAGVMQNPRHLVRRRGQEARLRCSPMKGHSHVYWYRQLPEEGLKFMVYLQKENIIDESGMPKERFSAEFPKEGPSILRIQQVVRGDSAAYFCASSPGTGENSPLHFGNGTRLTVT.

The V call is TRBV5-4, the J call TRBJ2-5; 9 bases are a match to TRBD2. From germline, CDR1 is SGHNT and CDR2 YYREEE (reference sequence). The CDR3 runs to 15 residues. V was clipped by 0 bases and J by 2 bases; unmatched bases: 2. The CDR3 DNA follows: TGTGCCAGCAGCTTGGGACTAGCGGAACAAGAGACCCAGTACTTC. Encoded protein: CASSLGLAEQETQYF.

The CDR3 is CSAATGGAGYGYTF. CDR3 coding DNA: TGCAGCGCCGCGACAGGGGGCGCCGGCTATGGCTACACCTTC. The chain carries TRBV29-1 and TRBJ1-2, with 10 bases that match TRBD1. This CDR3 has 14 residues. From germline, CDR1 is SQVTM and CDR2 ANQGSEA. V trimming: 7 bases; J trimming: 4 bases; junction bases outside the gene matches: 9.

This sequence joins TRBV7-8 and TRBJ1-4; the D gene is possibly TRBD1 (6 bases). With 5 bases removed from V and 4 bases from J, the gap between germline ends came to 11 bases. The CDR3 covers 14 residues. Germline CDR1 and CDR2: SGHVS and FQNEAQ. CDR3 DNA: TGTGCCAGCAGCGCAACAGGGTTTAATGAAAAACTGTTTTTT. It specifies CASSATGFNEKLFF.

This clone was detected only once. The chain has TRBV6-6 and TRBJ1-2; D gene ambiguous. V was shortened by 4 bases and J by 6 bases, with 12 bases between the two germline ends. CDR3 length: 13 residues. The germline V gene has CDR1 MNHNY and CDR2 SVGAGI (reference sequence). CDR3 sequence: CASSFSDSNGYTF. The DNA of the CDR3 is TGTGCCAGCAGTTTCTCAGATAGTAATGGCTACACCTTC.

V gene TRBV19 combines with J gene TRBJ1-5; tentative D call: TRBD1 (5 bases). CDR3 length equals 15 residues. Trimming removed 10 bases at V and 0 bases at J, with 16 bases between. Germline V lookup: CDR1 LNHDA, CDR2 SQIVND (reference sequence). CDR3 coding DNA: TGTGCCATTGGCCAGGGATCCTATAGCAATCAGCCCCAGCATTTT. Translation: CAIGQGSYSNQPQHF.

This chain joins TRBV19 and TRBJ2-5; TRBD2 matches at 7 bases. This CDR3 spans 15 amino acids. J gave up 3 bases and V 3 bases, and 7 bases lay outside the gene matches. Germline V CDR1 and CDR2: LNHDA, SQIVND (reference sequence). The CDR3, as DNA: TGTGCCAGTAGTATTGACGGCCGGGGGGAAGAGACCCAGTACTTC. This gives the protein CASSIDGRGEETQYF.

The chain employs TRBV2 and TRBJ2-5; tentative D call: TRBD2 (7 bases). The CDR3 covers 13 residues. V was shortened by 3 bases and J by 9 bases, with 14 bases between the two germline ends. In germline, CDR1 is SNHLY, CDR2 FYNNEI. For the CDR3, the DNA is TGTGCCAGCAGTGAGGATGTAGGGGGGGCCCAGTACTTC. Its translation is CASSEDVGGAQYF.

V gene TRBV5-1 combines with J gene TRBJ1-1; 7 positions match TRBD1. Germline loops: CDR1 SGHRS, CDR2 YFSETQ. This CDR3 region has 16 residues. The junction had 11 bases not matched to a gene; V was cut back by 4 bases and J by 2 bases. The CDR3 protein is CASSPGTENKNTEAFF. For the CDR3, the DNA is TGCGCCAGCAGCCCCGGGACAGAGAACAAAAACACTGAAGCTTTCTTT.

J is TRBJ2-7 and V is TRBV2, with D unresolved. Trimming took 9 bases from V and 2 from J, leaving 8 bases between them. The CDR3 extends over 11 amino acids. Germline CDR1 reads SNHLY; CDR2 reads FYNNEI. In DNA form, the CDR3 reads TGTGCCAGTATTCCAGCCTACGAGCAGTACTTC. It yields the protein CASIPAYEQYF.